This entry lists 19 T cell receptor beta chains sequenced from one sample in a study of blood T cell repertoires in COVID-19. The assay was immunoSEQ multiplex PCR, and TCRdb's table has in-frame clones only and misses some. The data show about 190,000 clones, around 80% seen once. What was sequenced was peripheral blood. These TCRs come from a woman older than 75 with active or convalescent COVID-19.

For the CDR3, the DNA is TGCGCCAGCAGCCTTGAGGACTCCTACGAGCAGTACTTC. Its protein product is CASSLEDSYEQYF. V usage is TRBV5-1 and J usage is TRBJ2-7; no firm D call. Germline V gives CDR1 SGHRS, CDR2 YFSETQ. V was trimmed by 4 bases and J by 0 bases, leaving 8 bases between them. The CDR3 extends over 13 amino acids.

This chain joins TRBV4-1 and TRBJ2-1; 12 bases agree with TRBD2. The V and J ends lost 4 bases and 0 bases, in that order; junction bases with no gene match: 4. CDR3 length: 17 amino acids. The V gene's germline CDR1 is MGHRA and CDR2 YSYEKL. CDR3 nucleotide sequence: TGCGCCAGCAGCCCAACTAGCGGGGGGTTCTCCTACAATGAGCAGTTCTTC. This codes for CASSPTSGGFSYNEQFF.

This clone was seen once. The chain has TRBV6-5 and TRBJ2-7; 8 nucleotides agree with TRBD1. Germline V gene sequence: CDR1 MNHEY, CDR2 SVGAGI. The CDR3 is made up of 14 amino acids. The V and J ends lost 7 bases and 3 bases, in that order; junction bases with no gene match: 8. In nucleotides, the CDR3 is TGTGCCAGCAAACCCCAAACAGGGGGCTACGAGCAGTACTTC. Its protein is CASKPQTGGYEQYF.

The CDR3 DNA sequence: TGTGCCAGCAGCCAGAGGGACAGGGGGCGGGCGAACACCGGGGAGCTGTTTTTT. Its protein product is CASSQRDRGRANTGELFF. This rearrangement joins TRBV4-2 to TRBJ2-2, with TRBD1 identical over 12 bases. J gave up 0 bases and V 3 bases, and 5 bases lay outside the gene matches. This CDR3 has 18 amino acids. Germline V gene sequence: CDR1 LGHNA, CDR2 YNFKEQ.

This clone has just one count. This sequence joins TRBV7-3 and TRBJ1-1; D remains ambiguous. Germline V gene lookup returns CDR1 SGHTA and CDR2 FQGTGA. With 1 base removed from V and 6 bases from J, the gap between germline ends came to 6 bases. This CDR3 region has 12 residues. As DNA, the CDR3 is TGTGCCAGCAGCTTAAGCGGCGCTGAAGCTTTCTTT. It specifies CASSLSGAEAFF.

The V call is TRBV18, the J call TRBJ1-3, with TRBD1 as a possible D gene (5 bases). Germline CDR1 reads KGHSH; CDR2 reads LQKENI. CDR3 length: 14 amino acids. The CDR3, as DNA: TGTGCAACTCGGGCGGGGACTTCTGGAAACACCATATATTTT. Translation gives CATRAGTSGNTIYF.

This clone appeared once. This chain uses TRBV19 with TRBJ1-1, with 7 bases lining up with TRBD1. J gave up 2 bases and V 6 bases, and 9 bases lay outside the gene matches. Germline CDR1 LNHDA, CDR2 SQIVND (reference sequence). The CDR3 runs 15 residues. DNA for the CDR3: TGTGCCAGTAGAAAGGAACAGGGGTTAAACACTGAAGCTTTCTTT. Encoded protein: CASRKEQGLNTEAFF.

The chain links TRBV10-2 to TRBJ1-1, with D unresolved. CDR3 size: 14 residues. Germline V gene lookup returns CDR1 WSHSY and CDR2 SAAADI. Trimming stripped 3 bases from V and 0 bases from J, with 8 bases between. The CDR3 sequence: CASSDNTLNTEAFF. In DNA, the CDR3 is TGCGCCAGCAGTGATAACACCTTGAACACTGAAGCTTTCTTT.

This chain uses TRBV21-1 with TRBJ1-3; the DNA was not compared with TRBD1, the D call given in the table. TRBV21-1 is listed as a pseudogene. This CDR3 spans 17 amino acids. In nucleotides, the CDR3 is TGTGCCAGCAGCTCTCCCCCGGACAGGGGAGCGCGAAACACCATATATTTT. Amino acids: CASSSPPDRGARNTIYF.

V gene TRBV6-1 combines with J gene TRBJ1-5; 11 bases match TRBD1. The J segment lost 2 bases and the V segment lost 3 bases, leaving 3 bases of the junction unmatched. This CDR3 is 16 amino acids long. CDR1 MNHNS and CDR2 SASEGT come from the germline V gene. CDR3 amino acids: CASSDRTGGGNQPQHF. CDR3 DNA: TGTGCCAGCAGTGACCGGACAGGGGGCGGCAATCAGCCCCAGCATTTT.

This clone appeared a few times. The chain joins TRBV18 to TRBJ2-7, with D maybe TRBD2 (5 bases). Trimming cost V 6 bases and J 3 bases, with 12 bases left between them. From germline, CDR1 is KGHSH and CDR2 LQKENI. The CDR3 has 13 residues. The CDR3 region has the DNA TGTGCCAGCTCGGGCCGACTACGCTACGAGCAGTACTTC. This encodes CASSGRLRYEQYF.

This chain joins TRBV5-1 and TRBJ2-5; 8 nucleotides agree with TRBD2. The CDR3 is 15 amino acids. CDR1 is SGHRS and CDR2 is YFSETQ in the germline V gene. Unmatched junction bases numbered 3, after V lost 0 bases and J lost 2 bases. CDR3 region: CASSLAGGPQETQYF. CDR3 sequence (DNA): TGCGCCAGCAGCTTGGCGGGAGGGCCTCAAGAGACCCAGTACTTC.

The chain joins TRBV30 to TRBJ1-5; 9 bases fit TRBD1. The germline gives CDR1 GTSNPN, CDR2 SVGIG (reference sequence). CDR3 length: 14 amino acids. Unmatched junction bases numbered 5, after V lost 2 bases and J lost 6 bases. CDR3 region: CAWSLGTGLQPQHF. DNA for the CDR3: TGTGCCTGGAGTTTAGGGACAGGGCTTCAGCCCCAGCATTTT.

The J gene is TRBJ2-1, the V gene TRBV4-1, with D unclear. CDR1 and CDR2 from the germline V gene are MGHRA and YSYEKL. CDR3 size: 15 residues. Trimming took off 4 bases at V and 5 bases at J, with 15 bases between the two ends. In DNA, the CDR3 is TGCGCCAGCAGCCTCCCCAGGTTGTGGGACAATGAGCAGTTCTTC. Its translation: CASSLPRLWDNEQFF.

The chain couples TRBV4-1 to TRBJ1-2; a possible D gene is TRBD1 (5 bases). Germline loops: CDR1 MGHRA, CDR2 YSYEKL. Trimming removed 0 bases from V and 3 bases from J, with 14 bases in between. CDR3 length: 16 amino acids. The CDR3, as DNA: TGCGCCAGCAGCCAAGACCCTTGGGGCGAGGACTATGGCTACACCTTC. Translation: CASSQDPWGEDYGYTF.

V usage is TRBV7-8 and J usage is TRBJ2-2; possible D gene TRBD1, 6 bases. The V gene lost 5 bases and the J gene lost 3 bases, with 13 bases spanning the gap. In germline, CDR1 is SGHVS, CDR2 FQNEAQ. This CDR3 is built from 15 residues. Here the CDR3 DNA reads TGTGCCAGCAGCACCCGGACAGCTGACACCGGGGAGCTGTTTTTT. This codes for CASSTRTADTGELFF.

The V gene is TRBV29-1, the J gene TRBJ1-2, with unresolved D. V lost 3 bases, J lost 4 bases, and 3 bases lay in between. The CDR3 contains 10 residues. CDR1 SQVTM and CDR2 ANQGSEA come from the germline V gene. CDR3 protein: CSVDLYGYTF. CDR3 in DNA: TGCAGCGTTGATCTCTATGGCTACACCTTC.

This sequence joins TRBV4-2 and TRBJ1-2, with 8 bases that match TRBD1. CDR3 length: 16 residues. Trimming cost V 0 bases and J 2 bases; bases outside gene matches: 5. Germline V gives CDR1 LGHNA, CDR2 YNFKEQ. The CDR3 reads CASSQETAGGNYGYTF. The CDR3 coding sequence is TGTGCCAGCAGCCAAGAAACCGCAGGGGGCAACTATGGCTACACCTTC.

CDR3 sequence: CASSRKQGAPYNSPLHF. DNA of the CDR3: TGTGCCAGCAGCCGCAAACAGGGAGCCCCCTATAATTCACCCCTCCACTTT. The rearrangement joins TRBV7-2 to TRBJ1-6; a weak D match, TRBD1 (6 bases). Trimming removed 5 bases at V and 2 bases at J, with 16 bases between. This CDR3 has 17 residues. Germline CDR1 reads SGHTA; CDR2 reads FQGNSA.